The 14 T cell receptor beta chains in this list originate from one sample, sequenced in a study of T cell repertoires in cytomegalovirus infection. Their cognate antigens are unknown. TCRdb processed the reads anew with MiXCR; each CDR3 protein has one entry. The sample holds approximately 340,000 distinct CDR3 sequences; 25% to 30% are singletons and the top ten take roughly 20%. Sequenced here: cultured PBMCs, sampled from culture after CMV antigen stimulation. These TCRs come from a human donor in good health (CMV status not recorded). Some clones in this sample may be carry-over from other donors' samples.

This clonotype appeared a few times. This chain connects TRBV12-3 or TRBV12-4 to TRBJ1-1; 7 bases line up with TRBD1. Trimming removed 3 bases from V and 0 bases from J; junction bases left unmatched: 10. The CDR3 extends over 17 amino acids. The CDR3 sequence is CASSLLGRGVLNTEAFF. DNA of the CDR3: TGTGCCAGCAGTTTGTTAGGCAGGGGGGTACTGAACACTGAAGCTTTCTTT.

The chain couples TRBV27 to TRBJ2-1; D is undetermined. V was pared by 5 bases and J by 8 bases, with 19 bases between. CDR3 length: 15 amino acids. Looked up from germline, CDR1 is MNHEY and CDR2 is SMNVEV (reference sequence). The DNA for the CDR3 is TGTGCCAGCAGTCCCAAGCAGTTCCCGAGAGATGAGCAGTTCTTC. It yields the protein CASSPKQFPRDEQFF.

The chain has TRBV2 and TRBJ1-5, with a weak D call TRBD1 (6 bases). Germline assignment: CDR1 SNHLY and CDR2 FYNNEI. This CDR3 region has 13 residues. Trimming took off 4 bases at V and 8 bases at J, with 12 bases between the two ends. This chain's CDR3 is CASSGTAGEPQHF. CDR3 in DNA: TGTGCCAGCAGTGGGACAGCCGGGGAGCCCCAGCATTTT.

The chain employs TRBV20-1 and TRBJ2-7; 9 bases align to TRBD2. Germline V gene lookup returns CDR1 DFQATT and CDR2 SNEGSKA (reference sequence). The trim removed 6 bases at V and 3 bases at J, leaving 9 bases unmatched. There are 14 residues in the CDR3. CDR3 residues: CSASGSSGNYEQYF. CDR3 sequence (DNA): TGCAGTGCCTCAGGCTCTAGCGGGAACTACGAGCAGTACTTC.

This clonotype turned up a few times. This rearrangement joins TRBV11-2 to TRBJ2-3, with 12 bases aligning to TRBD2. The CDR3 totals 24 residues. Unmatched junction bases numbered 26, after V lost 1 base and J lost 3 bases. Per the germline V gene, CDR1 is SGHAT and CDR2 is FQNNGV. In DNA form, the CDR3 reads TGTGCCAGCAGCTTAGCTCCGGGACAGGGTTCACTAGCGGGGGGTGAAGCGAGGACAGATACGCAGTATTTT. It yields the protein CASSLAPGQGSLAGGEARTDTQYF. The entire variable domain, with the rest obtained from reference TRBV11-2 and TRBJ2-3, is as follows: EAGVAQSPRYKIIEKRQSVAFWCNPISGHATLYWYQQILGQGPKLLIQFQNNGVVDDSQLPKDRFSAERLKGVDSTLKIQPAKLEDSAVYLCASSLAPGQGSLAGGEARTDTQYFGPGTRLTVL.

This clonotype was seen only a few times. V usage is TRBV5-5 and J usage is TRBJ1-5; D unresolved. The CDR3 runs 13 residues. V shed 4 bases and J shed 7 bases, with 12 bases lying between them. The V gene's germline CDR1 is SGHKS and CDR2 YYEKEE (reference sequence). This CDR3 reads CASSPRPGQPQHF. The CDR3 region has the DNA TGTGCCAGCAGCCCCCGCCCGGGGCAGCCCCAGCATTTT.

The chain uses TRBV2 and TRBJ1-5; D is undetermined. Germline CDR1 reads SNHLY; CDR2 reads FYNNEI. CDR3 length equals 14 residues. V was shortened by 4 bases and J by 6 bases, with 13 bases between the two germline ends. The CDR3 DNA reads as TGTGCCAGCAGTGCTGGACCCCCGGGTCAGCCCCAGCATTTT. It is translated as CASSAGPPGQPQHF.

The chain recombines TRBV20-1 with TRBJ1-1; 7 bases match TRBD1. There are 14 residues in the CDR3. CDR1 DFQATT and CDR2 SNEGSKA come from the germline V gene (reference sequence). V dropped 4 bases and J dropped 4; count of bases not matched to a gene: 9. The CDR3 DNA sequence: TGCAGTGCTACCTCCGACAGGGACGCCACTGAAGCTTTCTTT. Translated: CSATSDRDATEAFF.

This clonotype was seen a handful of times. J is TRBJ2-3 and V is TRBV6-5, with a tentative D call TRBD1 (5 bases). V gave up 4 bases and J gave up 6 bases, with 17 bases separating them. Germline CDR1 and CDR2: MNHEY and SVGAGI. CDR3 length: 15 residues. The CDR3 region is CASSFKGHRRDTQYF. The CDR3 DNA follows: TGTGCCAGCAGTTTCAAAGGACACCGCCGGGATACGCAGTATTTT.

This clonotype showed up just a few times. The chain is built from TRBV27 and TRBJ1-6, with D tentatively TRBD1 (5 bases). Germline lookup yields CDR1 MNHEY and CDR2 SMNVEV (reference sequence). V shed 4 bases and J shed 9 bases, with 10 bases lying between them. There are 13 residues in the CDR3. CDR3 protein: CASSSTGGSPLHF. CDR3 nucleotide sequence: TGTGCCAGCAGTTCTACAGGAGGTTCACCCCTCCACTTT.

This clonotype qualifies as medium-sized. The rearrangement uses TRBV7-2 and TRBJ2-5; 8 bases agree with TRBD1. CDR3 size: 14 residues. Germline values: CDR1 SGHTA, CDR2 FQGNSA. J was trimmed by 5 bases and V by 5 bases; bases with no gene match: 7. CDR3 DNA sequence: TGTGCCAGCAGCCCGGACAGGGTAGTCGAGACCCAGTACTTC. Amino acids: CASSPDRVVETQYF.

This chain links TRBV12-3 or TRBV12-4 with TRBJ2-7, with D perhaps TRBD1 (5 bases). With 6 bases removed from V and 2 bases from J, the gap between germline ends came to 11 bases. The CDR3 spans 13 residues. The CDR3 region is CASSQGNPYEQYF. The CDR3 bases are TGTGCCAGCAGCCAGGGTAACCCCTACGAGCAGTACTTC.

This clonotype occurred many times. This chain links TRBV7-2 with TRBJ2-1, with 9 positions matching TRBD1. With V trimmed by 5 bases and J by 4 bases, 9 bases remained unmatched. Germline V gene sequence: CDR1 SGHTA, CDR2 FQGNSA. The CDR3 spans 16 residues. CDR3 protein: CASSLRTGADYNEQFF. As DNA, the CDR3 is TGTGCCAGCAGCCTCCGGACAGGGGCGGATTACAATGAGCAGTTCTTC.

This chain uses TRBV6-6 with TRBJ2-3; 10 bases fit TRBD1. The CDR3 runs to 16 residues. Germline loops: CDR1 MNHNY, CDR2 SVGAGI (reference sequence). Germline trimming cut 5 bases from V and 1 base from J; bases unmatched to any gene: 6. For the CDR3, the DNA is TGTGCCAGCAGTAGCCGACAGGGGGCGGGCACAGATACGCAGTATTTT. Its protein product is CASSSRQGAGTDTQYF.